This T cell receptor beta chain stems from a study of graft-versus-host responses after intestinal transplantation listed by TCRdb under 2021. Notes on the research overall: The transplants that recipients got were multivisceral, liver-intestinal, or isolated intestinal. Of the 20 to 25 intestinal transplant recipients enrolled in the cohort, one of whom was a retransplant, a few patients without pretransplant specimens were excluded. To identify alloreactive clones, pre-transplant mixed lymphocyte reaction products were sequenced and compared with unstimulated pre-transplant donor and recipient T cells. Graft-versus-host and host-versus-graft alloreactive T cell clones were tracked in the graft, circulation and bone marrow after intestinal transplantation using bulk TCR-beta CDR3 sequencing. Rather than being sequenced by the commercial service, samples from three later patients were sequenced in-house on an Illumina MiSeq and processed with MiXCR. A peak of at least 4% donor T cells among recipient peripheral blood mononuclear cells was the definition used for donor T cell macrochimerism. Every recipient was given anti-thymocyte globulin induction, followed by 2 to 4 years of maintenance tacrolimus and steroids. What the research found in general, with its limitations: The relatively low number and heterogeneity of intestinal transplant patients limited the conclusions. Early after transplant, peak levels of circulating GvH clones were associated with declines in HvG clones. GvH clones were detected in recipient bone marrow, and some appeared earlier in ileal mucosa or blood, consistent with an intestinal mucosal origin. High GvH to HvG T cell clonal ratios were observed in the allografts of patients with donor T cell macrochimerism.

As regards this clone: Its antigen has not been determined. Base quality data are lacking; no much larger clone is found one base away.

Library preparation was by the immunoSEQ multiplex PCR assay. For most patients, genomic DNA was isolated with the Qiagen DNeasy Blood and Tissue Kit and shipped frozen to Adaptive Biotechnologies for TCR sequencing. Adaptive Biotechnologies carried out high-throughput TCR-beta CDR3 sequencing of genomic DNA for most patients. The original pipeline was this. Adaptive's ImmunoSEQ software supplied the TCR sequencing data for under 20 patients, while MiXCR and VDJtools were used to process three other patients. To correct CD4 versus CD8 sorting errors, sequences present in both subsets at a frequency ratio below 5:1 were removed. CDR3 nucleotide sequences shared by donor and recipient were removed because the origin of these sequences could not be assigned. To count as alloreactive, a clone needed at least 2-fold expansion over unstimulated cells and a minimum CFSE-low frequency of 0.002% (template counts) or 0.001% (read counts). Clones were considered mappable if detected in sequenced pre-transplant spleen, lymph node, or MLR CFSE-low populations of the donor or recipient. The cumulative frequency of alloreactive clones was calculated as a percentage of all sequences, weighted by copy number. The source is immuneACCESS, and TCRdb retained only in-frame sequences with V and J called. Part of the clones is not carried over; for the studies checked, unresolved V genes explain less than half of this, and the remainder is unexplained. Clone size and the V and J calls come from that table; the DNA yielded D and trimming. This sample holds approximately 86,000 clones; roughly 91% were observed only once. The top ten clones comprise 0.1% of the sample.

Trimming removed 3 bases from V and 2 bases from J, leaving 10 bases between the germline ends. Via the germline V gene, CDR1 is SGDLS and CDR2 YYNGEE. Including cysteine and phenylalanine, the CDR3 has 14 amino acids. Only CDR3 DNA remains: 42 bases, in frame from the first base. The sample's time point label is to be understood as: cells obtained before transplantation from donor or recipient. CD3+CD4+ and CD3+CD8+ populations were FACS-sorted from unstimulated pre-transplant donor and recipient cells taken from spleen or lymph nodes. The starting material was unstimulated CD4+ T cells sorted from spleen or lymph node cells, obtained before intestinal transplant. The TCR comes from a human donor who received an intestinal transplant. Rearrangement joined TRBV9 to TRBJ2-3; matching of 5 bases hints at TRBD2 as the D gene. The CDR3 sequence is CASSARTYTDTQYF. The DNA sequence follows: TGTGCCAGCAGCGCCCGGACTTACACAGATACGCAGTATTTT.